This T cell receptor beta chain emerged from a study of T cell repertoires in cytomegalovirus infection. Study-level background: Public TCR beta signature analysis indicated the presence of both CMV infection and matching HLA type.

This clonotype was found a few times. Its antigen is currently unknown. Here the CDR3 omits its conserved ending phenylalanine or tryptophan, so a read error is the likely source. The limits of the CDR3 on the DNA are not certain, so only TCRdb's listed CDR3 is given. Whole-study findings and limits: The ex vivo response was dominated by HLA-C-restricted CMV-specific TCR beta clonotypes.

TCRdb re-called the reads through MiXCR, storing one row per CDR3 protein. The data contain fewer than 950,000 distinct CDR3 sequences, about 33% of them singletons. Germline V gives CDR1 MNHNS, CDR2 SASEGT. The CDR3 has 14 residues if both end residues are counted. The chain joins TRBV6-1 to TRBJ2-7; TRBD2 was called by the table and not checked on the DNA. The source of this sequence is a human donor in good health (CMV status not recorded). Some clones in this sample may be carry-over from other donors' samples. The sequences come from cultured CD8+ T cells from PBMCs, collected from culture after CMV antigen stimulation. The CDR3 is CASREAVGAGTLDS.